The clone carrying this TCR beta chain has more than one count but fewer than ten. These data are taken from a study of T cell changes during pregnancy in multiple sclerosis. TCRdb's copy holds only in-frame clones and misses some; the assay was immunoSEQ multiplex PCR. The table includes some 41,000 clones, roughly 87% detected once. Germline V CDR1 and CDR2: SGHDN, FVKESK. The ends were cut back, 4 bases at V and 8 bases at J, with 23 bases in the middle. The CDR3 runs to 16 residues. V gene TRBV14 combines with J gene TRBJ1-2; D is uncertain. Sequenced material: CD4+ T cells from peripheral blood mononuclear cells, taken after pregnancy. This TCR was sampled from a female donor with multiple sclerosis, enrolled in a pregnancy study. Here the CDR3 DNA reads TGTGCCAGCAGCCCGACCTTGAATGGCCCTGGAGGGGGCTACACCTTC. It encodes CASSPTLNGPGGGYTF.